These T cell receptor beta chains were read from a single sample in a study of beta chain features in type 1 diabetes. Generated by immunoSEQ multiplex PCR, the TCRdb table keeps only in-frame clones and is missing some. The sample records around 650,000 clones, under 15% being singletons. Material for sequencing was naive CD4+ T cells from blood. All receptors derive from a man in his thirties or forties with type 1 diabetes. CDR3s include the opening cysteine and the closing phenylalanine or tryptophan. Each record gives: clone size, V gene, J gene, D gene, CDR3 DNA, CDR3 protein. D genes are given only for firm matches. For some rows the clone size is stated as once, few or many, or as a class when expanded; others skip it.

-	TRBV10-2	TRBJ2-1	TRBD1	TGCGCCAGCAGTGACAACGACAGGGGGTGGTTCTTC	CASSDNDRGWFF
many	TRBV28	TRBJ2-1	-	TGTGCCAGCAGCACGTACACGGAGCAGTTCTTC	CASSTYTEQFF
-	TRBV6-5	TRBJ2-3	-	TGTGCCAGCAGTTACTCGAGGCTAGTCCCAGATACGCAGTATTTT	CASSYSRLVPDTQYF
few	TRBV7-2	TRBJ2-1	-	TGTGCCAGCACGGCGGGCTGGGGGACGAATGAGCAGTTCTTC	CASTAGWGTNEQFF
-	TRBV5-1	TRBJ2-3	TRBD2	TGCGCCAGCAGCTTCGTAGCGGGTTACACAGATACGCAGTATTTT	CASSFVAGYTDTQYF
few	TRBV13	TRBJ1-4	-	TGTGCCAGCAGCCGGGGACTGATAGAAAAACTGTTTTTT	CASSRGLIEKLFF
-	TRBV30	TRBJ1-6	-	TGTGCCTGGAGGTACTTCTATAATTCACCCCTCCACTTT	CAWRYFYNSPLHF
-	TRBV6-5	TRBJ2-1	-	TGTGCCAGCAGTTACTCCTTATTGACACGGGGGCATGAGCAGTTCTTC	CASSYSLLTRGHEQFF
few	TRBV27	TRBJ2-3	-	TGTGCCAGCACCGCGGGTCAGGGGTACTCAGATACGCAGTATTTT	CASTAGQGYSDTQYF
few	TRBV7-2	TRBJ2-7	TRBD1	TGTGCCAGCAGCTTATCTGCAGGGGGCTACGAGCAGTACTTC	CASSLSAGGYEQYF
-	TRBV27	TRBJ2-7	-	TGTGCCAGCAGTCTTAAGGGCAGCTCCTACGAGCAGTACTTC	CASSLKGSSYEQYF
-	TRBV19	TRBJ2-3	-	TGTGCCAGTAGTGCTCGGACGGCTGCCATCTCCACAGATACGCAGTATTTT	CASSARTAAISTDTQYF
few	TRBV20-1	TRBJ1-2	-	TGCAGTGCTAGACCTACACGCTACACCTTC	CSARPTRYTF
-	TRBV30	TRBJ2-7	-	TGTGCCTGGAATAAGGGGACAACCTACGAGCAGTACTTC	CAWNKGTTYEQYF
few	TRBV11-2	TRBJ2-1	TRBD2	TGTGCCAGCAGCTTATCCATGAGCGGGGGGGCTCGGAATGAGCAGTTCTTC	CASSLSMSGGARNEQFF
-	TRBV2	TRBJ1-6	-	TGTGCCAGCAGTGAATCGGGGGCTTCACCCCTCCACTTT	CASSESGASPLHF
few	TRBV19	TRBJ1-5	-	TGTGCCAGTAGCTCCATAGGGGTTGAGGTAGAGGATCAGCCCCAGCATTTT	CASSSIGVEVEDQPQHF
few	TRBV4-3	TRBJ2-7	-	TGCGCCAGCAGACAGAGTCCGAGTACGTCGGAGCAGTACTTC	CASRQSPSTSEQYF
-	TRBV7-9	TRBJ2-3	-	TGTGCCAGCAGCTTAGACACATACCCTAGCACAGATACGCAGTATTTT	CASSLDTYPSTDTQYF
-	TRBV5-6	TRBJ2-5	TRBD2	TGTGCCAGCAGCTTGGTGGGAGGGCGGGTATCAGAGACCCAGTACTTC	CASSLVGGRVSETQYF
few	TRBV28	TRBJ2-5	-	TGTGCCAGCAGTACGGCGGAAGAGACCCAGTACTTC	CASSTAEETQYF
-	TRBV5-8	TRBJ2-1	-	TGTGCCAGCAGCTTGGTGGGACTCACTTTTCAGCAGTTCTTC	CASSLVGLTFQQFF
few	TRBV7-6	TRBJ1-1	-	TGTGCCAGCAGCTTAGTCGGCCGAGACACTGAAGCTTTCTTT	CASSLVGRDTEAFF
-	TRBV5-4	TRBJ2-3	TRBD2	TGTGCCAGCAGCCAATCTGCGGGGGGGCAAACAGATACGCAGTATTTT	CASSQSAGGQTDTQYF
few	TRBV15	TRBJ2-7	-	TGTGCCACCAGCAGGGATCCATCTTACGAGCAGTACTTC	CATSRDPSYEQYF
-	TRBV5-6	TRBJ2-7	-	TGTGCCAGCAGCTACATAGCGGATACGACCTACGAGCAGTACTTC	CASSYIADTTYEQYF
-	TRBV18	TRBJ2-5	-	TGTGCCAGCTCACCTCGAGAAGCCGGCGGGACCCAGTACTTC	CASSPREAGGTQYF
-	TRBV30	TRBJ2-2	TRBD1	TGTGCCTGGAGTCTTAGGGGGCATGAAGGCGGGGAGCTGTTTTTT	CAWSLRGHEGGELFF
few	TRBV7-2	TRBJ2-5	-	TGTGCCAGCAGCTTCGCCGCGCTTCCTAGAACAAGAGCGGCCCCGTACTTC	CASSFAALPRTRAAPYF
-	TRBV7-2	TRBJ2-5	-	TGTGCCAGCAGCTTAATCGGAAACACCCAAGAGACCCAGTACTTC	CASSLIGNTQETQYF
-	TRBV23-1	TRBJ2-3	-	TGCGCCAGCAGTCCCCGGGGGGATACGCAGTATTTT	CASSPRGDTQYF
-	TRBV11-2	TRBJ1-1	TRBD1	TGTGCCAGCAGCCAGACAGGGGACACTGAAGCTTTCTTT	CASSQTGDTEAFF
-	TRBV7-2	TRBJ2-7	TRBD1	TGTGCCAGCAGCTTAGCAAGTCAGGGGGAACTCTACGAGCAGTACTTC	CASSLASQGELYEQYF
few	TRBV27	TRBJ2-5	-	TGTGCCAGCAGTTCGACAGGGTGGGAGGGAGAGACCCAGTACTTC	CASSSTGWEGETQYF
-	TRBV5-1	TRBJ2-7	TRBD1	TGCGCCAGCAGCTTGGCTGGACAGGGCCCTTCCTACGAGCAGTACTTC	CASSLAGQGPSYEQYF
few	TRBV9	TRBJ2-3	TRBD1	TGTGCCAGCAGTCTCAGATCGGGACAGACGACAGATACGCAGTATTTT	CASSLRSGQTTDTQYF
few	TRBV7-2	TRBJ2-5	-	TGTGCCAGCGGACTCTCCCAAGAGACCCAGTACTTC	CASGLSQETQYF
-	TRBV20-1	TRBJ2-1	-	TGCAGTGCAGGGGACCCCAATGAGCAGTTCTTC	CSAGDPNEQFF
-	TRBV6-5	TRBJ2-7	-	TGTGCCAGCAGTTCCTCGAGGGTAGCCGAGCAGTACTTC	CASSSSRVAEQYF
few	TRBV14	TRBJ2-7	TRBD1	TGTGCCAGCAGCCGAACCCGCGGGACAGGCTCCTACGAGCAGTACTTC	CASSRTRGTGSYEQYF
-	TRBV7-9	TRBJ2-3	-	TGTGCCAGCAGCCTCAGGGCAGATACGCAGTATTTT	CASSLRADTQYF
few	TRBV2	TRBJ1-5	-	TGTGCCAGCAGTGAGGTTGGCAATCAGCCCCAGCATTTT	CASSEVGNQPQHF